These 10 T cell receptor beta chains share one sample of origin, sequenced in a study of T-cell reconstitution after alpha-beta-depleted transplantation in children. As it was prepared, the TCRbeta library received unique molecular identifiers. MiXCR was run by TCRdb on the PCR reads, yielding one entry per CDR3 protein. The sample has 300,000 to 400,000 distinct CDR3 sequences; 13% are singletons. The source material was PBMCs, sampled from the stem cell graft. These receptors were obtained from a human donor who donated a stem cell graft to a child with Fanconi anemia.

This clonotype came up a few times. V and J are TRBV19 and TRBJ1-4; tentatively, D is TRBD1 (5 bases). CDR1 and CDR2 (germline): LNHDA, SQIVND (reference sequence). This CDR3 contains 16 residues. V lost 4 bases to trimming and J lost 8 bases, with 20 bases between them. The CDR3 here is CASSKAPGTGGEKLFF. The CDR3 DNA reads TGTGCCAGTAGTAAGGCCCCCGGGACCGGAGGAGAAAAACTGTTTTTT.

The chain is built from TRBV9 and TRBJ1-1; a possible D gene is TRBD1 (6 bases). Germline CDR1 SGDLS, CDR2 YYNGEE. The CDR3 is made up of 16 amino acids. V gave up 4 bases and J gave up 6 bases, with 22 bases separating them. The DNA for the CDR3 is TGTGCCAGCAGCCCAACGGGGGCCTCTTCGATCGCTGAAGCTTTCTTT. It is translated as CASSPTGASSIAEAFF.

This clonotype was found many times. The chain carries TRBV29-1 and TRBJ2-1; possibly TRBD1 for D (5 bases). Trimming cost V 3 bases and J 8 bases, with 14 bases left between them. Germline V gives CDR1 SQVTM, CDR2 ANQGSEA. The CDR3 is made up of 13 amino acids. CDR3 nucleotide sequence: TGCAGCGTTGAGGGGCAGATCAAAGATGAGCAGTTCTTC. Translating gives CSVEGQIKDEQFF.

This sequence joins TRBV20-1 and TRBJ2-3; D might be TRBD2 (6 bases). The germline V gene has CDR1 DFQATT and CDR2 SNEGSKA (reference sequence). The V end was cut by 8 bases, the J end by 3 bases, with 12 bases between. CDR3 length: 12 amino acids. The CDR3 bases are TGCAGTCTCTCGGGGGAGACAGATACGCAGTATTTT. Translated, it gives CSLSGETDTQYF.

The chain combines TRBV7-8 with TRBJ2-7; D gene ambiguous. Germline V gives CDR1 SGHVS, CDR2 FQNEAQ. Trimming took off 5 bases at V and 3 bases at J, with 11 bases between the two ends. The CDR3 covers 13 residues. CDR3 in amino acids: CASSRYSSYEQYV. For the CDR3, the DNA is TGTGCCAGCAGCAGATACAGTAGCTACGAGCAGTACGTC.

This clonotype was seen at least ten times. The chain is built from TRBV13 and TRBJ2-2; D is ambiguous. The V end was cut by 3 bases, the J end by 4 bases, with 6 bases between. The CDR3 consists of 13 residues. Germline V gives CDR1 PRHDT, CDR2 FYEKMQ (reference sequence). In DNA form, the CDR3 reads TGTGCCAGCAGCTTCGGATTCACCGGGGAGCTGTTTTTT. Its protein is CASSFGFTGELFF.

This clonotype was counted a few times. This CDR3 is CASTLGGFGGTTEAFF. The CDR3 coding sequence is TGTGCCAGCACTTTGGGGGGATTCGGGGGAACAACCGAAGCTTTCTTT. The chain recombines TRBV28 with TRBJ1-1, with D perhaps matching TRBD1 (5 bases). CDR1 is MDHEN, CDR2 SYDVKM, per germline. This CDR3 region has 16 residues. Trimming left V 7 bases short and J 8 bases short, with 26 bases between.

Ten or more counts support this clonotype. This chain uses TRBV30 with TRBJ2-1, with D uncertain. V shed 6 bases and J shed 3 bases, with 6 bases lying between them. Looked up from germline, CDR1 is GTSNPN and CDR2 is SVGIG (reference sequence). The CDR3 is 11 amino acids. The CDR3 loop reads CACRDYNEQFF. The CDR3, as DNA: TGTGCCTGTAGGGACTACAATGAGCAGTTCTTC.

As concerns this clonotype: At one end, the junction sequence differs from germline, possibly due to a read error. V gene TRBV18 combines with J gene TRBJ2-3, with D unresolved. CDR1 is KGHSH, CDR2 LQKENI, per germline. The CDR3 totals 13 residues. CDR3 DNA sequence: TGTGCCAGCTCTGGGCAGCGCACAGATACGCGGTATTTT. Encoded protein: CASSGQRTDTRYF.

In its sample, this clonotype was seen a few times. The chain links TRBV5-1 to TRBJ2-6; possible D gene TRBD1, 8 bases. With 4 bases removed from V and 5 bases from J, the gap between germline ends came to 13 bases. Germline loops: CDR1 SGHRS, CDR2 YFSETQ. CDR3 length: 15 amino acids. CDR3 in DNA: TGCGCCAGCAGCACACAGGGGGGGAGGGCCAACGTCCTGACTTTC. Encoded protein: CASSTQGGRANVLTF. The entire variable domain, with the rest obtained from reference TRBV5-1 and TRBJ2-6, is as follows: KAGVTQTPRYLIKTRGQQVTLSCSPISGHRSVSWYQQTPGQGLQFLFEYFSETQRNKGNFPGRFSGRQFSNSRSEMNVSTLELGDSALYLCASSTQGGRANVLTFGAGSRLTVL.